The rows below give T cell receptor beta chains drawn from one sample of a study of cytomegalovirus exposure and HLA in healthy donors. The protocol was immunoSEQ multiplex PCR, while the TCRdb copy is restricted to in-frame clones and leaves out a portion. This sample has over 150,000 clones; approximately 80% occur once, and the top ten carry around 1.2%. Sequenced sample: PBMCs. All receptors derive from a girl aged 2 to 10 in good health and CMV-seropositive. Both conserved end residues are trimmed from each CDR3. Fields, in order: CDR3 protein, V gene.

CDR3aa: AWSRLAVYNEQF; v_gene: TRBV30
CDR3aa: ASSVADYNEQF; v_gene: TRBV9
CDR3aa: ASSLRVRTEAF; v_gene: TRBV6-5
CDR3aa: ASSLRTVRLMNTEAF; v_gene: TRBV7-8
CDR3aa: ASSPPGRGQVGELF; v_gene: TRBV21-1
CDR3aa: ASSEISSNSPLH; v_gene: TRBV2
CDR3aa: ASSQWDRGSTEAF; v_gene: TRBV5-5
CDR3aa: ASSLVRGHTGELF; v_gene: TRBV7-9
CDR3aa: ASSGAGAKYGYT; v_gene: TRBV28
CDR3aa: ASSRIQGMGEAF; v_gene: TRBV11-2
CDR3aa: ASSQTRAYSGNTIY; v_gene: TRBV14
CDR3aa: ASSQQGPTNEKLF; v_gene: TRBV5-1
CDR3aa: ASSLLVAGGGGYT; v_gene: TRBV28
CDR3aa: ASSLYGAGGVSTDTQY; v_gene: TRBV11-3
CDR3aa: ASSSPGQGATQY; v_gene: TRBV9
CDR3aa: ASSYRNQDGYT; v_gene: TRBV6-6
CDR3aa: AWTRQLNTEAF; v_gene: TRBV30
CDR3aa: SATGGLSGNTIY; v_gene: TRBV29-1
CDR3aa: ASVGQGKVQPQH; v_gene: TRBV19